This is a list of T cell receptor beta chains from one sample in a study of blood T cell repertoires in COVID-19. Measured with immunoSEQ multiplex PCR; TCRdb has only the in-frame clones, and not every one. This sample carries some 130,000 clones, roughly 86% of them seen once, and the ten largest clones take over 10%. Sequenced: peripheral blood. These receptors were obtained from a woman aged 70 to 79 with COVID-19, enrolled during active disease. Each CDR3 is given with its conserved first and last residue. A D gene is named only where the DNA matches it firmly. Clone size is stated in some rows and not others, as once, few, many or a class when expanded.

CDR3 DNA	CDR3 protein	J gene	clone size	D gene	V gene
TGTGCCAGCAGCCCCTGGGCAGGGGAGCAGTTCTTC	CASSPWAGEQFF	TRBJ2-1	-	-	TRBV6-5
TGTGCCAGCAGTTTATCTACAGCCCAAGAGACCCAGTACTTC	CASSLSTAQETQYF	TRBJ2-5	-	-	TRBV28
TGCAGCGTGAGGGACAGGGTCGGCACTGAAGCTTTCTTT	CSVRDRVGTEAFF	TRBJ1-1	once	TRBD1	TRBV29-1
TGCAGCGTTGAGACTCCCCCCTCCGCGGGGAACAACTATGGCTACACCTTC	CSVETPPSAGNNYGYTF	TRBJ1-2	-	-	TRBV29-1
TGCAGCGTTGAAGATCGGTATACTAGCGGGGGGTACGAGCAGTACTTC	CSVEDRYTSGGYEQYF	TRBJ2-7	-	TRBD2	TRBV29-1
TGCGCCAGCAGCTTGGAGGGGTCGAGCTATGGCTACACCTTC	CASSLEGSSYGYTF	TRBJ1-2	-	-	TRBV5-1
TGTGCCAGCAGCTTGGCGGTCAATCAGCCCCAGCATTTT	CASSLAVNQPQHF	TRBJ1-5	-	-	TRBV9
TGTGCCAGCTCACCACCCGGCAGGGGGCTTGACGAGCAGTACTTC	CASSPPGRGLDEQYF	TRBJ2-7	-	TRBD1	TRBV18
TGTGCCTGGGACAGGGGTCTGAGCAATCAGCCCCAGCATTTT	CAWDRGLSNQPQHF	TRBJ1-5	-	TRBD1	TRBV30
TGTGCCTGGAGTGTCCGGGGAAACTATGGCTACACCTTC	CAWSVRGNYGYTF	TRBJ1-2	-	-	TRBV30
TGTGCCAGCACCAAAGGGGGAAACACTGAAGCTTTCTTT	CASTKGGNTEAFF	TRBJ1-1	-	-	TRBV6-5
TGTGCCAGCAGCGCCGGTTGGTTGTATGGCTACACCTTC	CASSAGWLYGYTF	TRBJ1-2	-	-	TRBV5-6
TGTGCCAGCAGTCCCGGCCGGGGTCGGGGCTACACCTTC	CASSPGRGRGYTF	TRBJ1-2	-	-	TRBV6-4
TGTGCCATCAGTGAGGGGACAGGGTTTCGCGAGCAGTACTTC	CAISEGTGFREQYF	TRBJ2-7	-	TRBD1	TRBV10-3
TGTGCCAGCAGTTTTCGACAGGCTATCCTCTCTGGAAACACCATATATTTT	CASSFRQAILSGNTIYF	TRBJ1-3	-	-	TRBV28
TGCAGCCTGAAGCAGGGGGAGACCCAGTACTTC	CSLKQGETQYF	TRBJ2-5	-	-	TRBV29-1
TGTGCCAGCAGCAAGGCTGAAAACTCAGACAGAGACACTGAAGCTTTCTTT	CASSKAENSDRDTEAFF	TRBJ1-1	-	-	TRBV21-1
TGTGCCAGCAGTTTAAGGACAGGGGGCATAGATGGCTACACCTTC	CASSLRTGGIDGYTF	TRBJ1-2	-	TRBD1	TRBV27
TGCGCCGACCGGCGGAGGACGAGGGGCTACACCTTC	CADRRRTRGYTF	TRBJ1-2	-	-	TRBV10-2
TGCGCCAGCAGCTTGTTTGTGAAAGGGGGCCCTAGGACAGATACGCAGTATTTT	CASSLFVKGGPRTDTQYF	TRBJ2-3	-	TRBD1	TRBV5-1
TGTGCCAGCAGCCAAGGGACAGGGAATCAGCCCCAGCATTTT	CASSQGTGNQPQHF	TRBJ1-5	-	TRBD1	TRBV3-1/TRBV3-2
TGTGCCAGCAAATCTTCGACAGGGTTGAACTATGGCTACACCTTC	CASKSSTGLNYGYTF	TRBJ1-2	-	TRBD1	TRBV27
TGTGCCAGCAGTTGGGACACCAACTACTATGGCTACACCTTC	CASSWDTNYYGYTF	TRBJ1-2	-	-	TRBV5-4
TGTGCCAGCAGCATGACCGGGACAGGCTCTTACAATGAGCAGTTCTTC	CASSMTGTGSYNEQFF	TRBJ2-1	-	TRBD1	TRBV3-1/TRBV3-2
TGTGCCAGCAGTCGAGACCAGGGCGGTAACTATGGCTACACCTTC	CASSRDQGGNYGYTF	TRBJ1-2	-	-	TRBV28
TGTGCCAGCAGCCAAGATCCCCCCGGGACAGGGGACGAAGCTTTCTTT	CASSQDPPGTGDEAFF	TRBJ1-1	-	TRBD1	TRBV3-1/TRBV3-2
TGTGCCAGCAGCCAAGATCTTGGGACAGGGACGACCGGGGAGCTGTTTTTT	CASSQDLGTGTTGELFF	TRBJ2-2	-	TRBD1	TRBV3-1/TRBV3-2
TGTGCCAGCAGTGACCGGGGGTATGCCTACGAGCAGTACTTC	CASSDRGYAYEQYF	TRBJ2-7	-	-	TRBV2
TGTGCCAGCAGCTTAGTCGCGTCACAGGGGGGTGAGCAGTTCTTC	CASSLVASQGGEQFF	TRBJ2-1	once	TRBD1	TRBV7-9
TGTGCCAGCAGCCAAGCCGACAGGCCCTCCTACGAGCAGTACTTC	CASSQADRPSYEQYF	TRBJ2-7	-	-	TRBV3-1/TRBV3-2
TGTGCCAGCAGCTACAGCCGCTCTGGGGCCAACGTCCTGACTTTC	CASSYSRSGANVLTF	TRBJ2-6	-	-	TRBV3-1/TRBV3-2
TGTGCCTGGAAGCTATCTAGTAGCTCCTATAATTCACCCCTCCACTTT	CAWKLSSSSYNSPLHF	TRBJ1-6	-	-	TRBV30
TGTGCCAGCAGTGAGCTAGCCAAAAACATTCAGTACTTC	CASSELAKNIQYF	TRBJ2-4	-	-	TRBV28
TGTGCCAGCAGTTCCGCAGGGACTCTTGGAGGGGCTTTCTTT	CASSSAGTLGGAFF	TRBJ1-1	few	-	TRBV27
TGCGCCAGCAGCCTACAGCCTCTAGCGGGGCCATTCTACAATGAGCAGTTCTTC	CASSLQPLAGPFYNEQFF	TRBJ2-1	-	TRBD2	TRBV5-1